This passage covers 23 T cell receptor beta chains from one sample sequenced in a study of spatial heterogeneity in lung cancer (dated by TCRdb to between 2018 and 2020). What this sample's time point label stands for: sample taken at primary tumor resection. Whole RNA extracted from tumor and nontumor lung tissue, or from cryopreserved PBMC samples, was used for TCR sequencing without cell sorting. Library preparation was by 5' RACE. TCRdb records NextSeq 500 as the sequencer. TCRdb took the public reads, trimmed them with fastp at Q25, ran MiXCR for clone calling and kept in-frame beta chains. Records with the same CDR3 protein are collapsed into one entry carrying the most frequent genes and DNA. The sample table holds under 75,000 distinct CDR3 sequences, of which 13% were seen once. More than 7% of the sample is in the top ten clones. The source was PBMCs, collected at surgery. Receptors originate from a male donor with early-stage non-small cell lung cancer.

This clonotype has only a few counts. The genes are TRBV5-4 and TRBJ1-6, with no clear D. The CDR3 loop spans 14 amino acids. Trimming shortened V by 3 bases and J by 7 bases, and 11 bases separated the two germline ends. Germline-derived CDR1 and CDR2 are SGHNT and YYREEE (reference sequence). The CDR3 is CASSWGGDNSPLHF. CDR3 DNA sequence: TGTGCCAGCAGCTGGGGAGGCGACAATTCACCCCTCCACTTT.

This clonotype was counted many times. The V call is TRBV24-1, the J call TRBJ1-5; D is uncertain. The CDR3 length is 15 residues. Germline lookup yields CDR1 KGHDR and CDR2 SFDVKD. V lost 4 bases and J 3 bases, leaving 12 bases between the germline ends. The CDR3 sequence: CATSDYLRDNQPQHF. The CDR3 nucleotides are TGTGCCACCAGTGACTACCTCCGAGACAATCAGCCCCAGCATTTT.

This clonotype occurred many times. The chain uses TRBV19 and TRBJ1-5; D call uncertain. Germline V gene data show CDR1 as LNHDA and CDR2 as SQIVND (reference sequence). CDR3 length: 18 amino acids. Trimming removed 3 bases at V and 0 bases at J, with 18 bases between. Here the CDR3 reads CASSITHNVGYSNQPQHF. The CDR3 DNA is TGTGCCAGTAGTATCACTCACAACGTCGGATATAGCAATCAGCCCCAGCATTTT.

This clonotype appeared many times. The chain uses TRBV7-2 and TRBJ2-1, with TRBD2 matching over 8 bases. The CDR3 totals 15 residues. The germline CDR1 and CDR2 sequences are SGHTA and FQGNSA. V was clipped by 1 base and J by 6 bases; unmatched bases: 5. The CDR3 spells CASSLVPGTSNEQFF. DNA of the CDR3: TGTGCCAGCAGCTTAGTACCAGGGACTAGCAATGAGCAGTTCTTC.

This clonotype was observed a few times. In DNA, the CDR3 is TGTGCCAGCTCACCAGGACCTCCCAGCTCTGGAAACACCATATATTTT. This codes for CASSPGPPSSGNTIYF. V gene TRBV18 combines with J gene TRBJ1-3, with no clear D. In germline, CDR1 is KGHSH, CDR2 LQKENI. The CDR3 length is 16 residues. With 2 bases removed from V and 0 bases from J, the gap between germline ends came to 11 bases.

This clonotype appeared a few times. The V call is TRBV20-1, the J call TRBJ1-1; D call uncertain. The V and J ends lost 4 bases and 1 base respectively, with 10 bases between them. CDR3 size: 13 residues. Germline V gene data show CDR1 as DFQATT and CDR2 as SNEGSKA (reference sequence). The CDR3, as DNA: TGCAGTGCTACGGGTCAGGCGAACACTGAAGCTTTCTTT. This gives the protein CSATGQANTEAFF.

This clonotype was detected only once. V usage is TRBV12-3 or TRBV12-4 and J usage is TRBJ1-1; D is undetermined. V lost 5 bases and J 3 bases, leaving 10 bases between the germline ends. This CDR3 has 13 residues. CDR3 in amino acids: CASSLRADTEAFF. The CDR3 DNA reads as TGTGCCAGCAGTCTTCGGGCAGACACTGAAGCTTTCTTT.

A few counts support this clonotype. The chain links TRBV15 to TRBJ1-1; D is undetermined. Per the germline V gene, CDR1 is LNHNV and CDR2 is YYDKDF (reference sequence). The CDR3 has 14 residues. V lost 0 bases to trimming and J lost 11 bases, with 16 bases between them. The CDR3 loop is CATSRDRALVDAFF. In DNA, the CDR3 is TGTGCCACCAGCAGAGATCGGGCTCTTGTAGATGCTTTCTTT.

Many counts were recorded for this clonotype. The chain has TRBV28 and TRBJ2-7, with unresolved D. Germline V gene lookup returns CDR1 MDHEN and CDR2 SYDVKM. The V end was cut by 6 bases, the J end by 13 bases, with 16 bases between. This CDR3 contains 11 residues. The CDR3 coding sequence is TGTGCCAGCAGGGTATATACGGGTTTCTACTTC. It specifies CASRVYTGFYF.

This clonotype was detected ten times or more. This sequence joins TRBV7-3 and TRBJ2-3; 8 nucleotides align to TRBD2. CDR3 length: 15 residues. CDR1 SGHTA and CDR2 FQGTGA come from the germline V gene. Losses at the gene ends were 5 bases for V and 4 bases for J; bases not matched to a gene: 8. The CDR3 is CASSPGTSRADTQYF. The CDR3 coding sequence is TGTGCCAGCAGCCCCGGGACTAGTAGGGCAGATACGCAGTATTTT. Drawing the rest from reference TRBV7-3 and TRBJ2-3, the complete variable domain is GAGVSQTPSNKVTEKGKYVELRCDPISGHTALYWYRQSLGQGPEFLIYFQGTGAADDSGLPNDRFFAVRPEGSVSTLKIQRTERGDSAVYLCASSPGTSRADTQYFGPGTRLTVL.

This clonotype showed up just a few times. This rearrangement joins TRBV19 to TRBJ1-5; D may be TRBD1 (6 bases). Trimming shortened V by 6 bases and J by 6 bases, and 15 bases separated the two germline ends. CDR3 length equals 14 residues. Germline assignment: CDR1 LNHDA and CDR2 SQIVND (reference sequence). The CDR3, as DNA: TGTGCCAGTAGAAAGGGGGAAGGAGCTCAGCCCCAGCATTTT. Translated, it gives CASRKGEGAQPQHF.

V gene TRBV11-1 combines with J gene TRBJ2-3; D is uncertain. Germline V gene sequence: CDR1 SGHAT, CDR2 FQDESV (reference sequence). The CDR3 sequence is 15 residues long. V lost 5 bases and J 5 bases, leaving 17 bases between the germline ends. The CDR3 reads CASSHNALTQDTQYF. The CDR3 coding sequence is TGTGCCAGCAGCCATAATGCCCTGACTCAAGATACGCAGTATTTT.

This rearrangement joins TRBV27 to TRBJ1-1, with a tentative D call TRBD1 (5 bases). The germline gives CDR1 MNHEY, CDR2 SMNVEV (reference sequence). This CDR3 is built from 14 residues. The V gene lost 5 bases and the J gene lost 8 bases, with 18 bases spanning the gap. The CDR3 here is CASSLRGTLGEAFF. The CDR3 DNA sequence: TGTGCCAGCAGTCTCCGGGGGACCCTCGGGGAAGCTTTCTTT.

There are a few counts of this clonotype. This sequence joins TRBV29-1 and TRBJ1-2; no reliable D call. The CDR3 extends over 11 amino acids. Germline CDR1 and CDR2: SQVTM and ANQGSEA. The V and J ends lost 3 bases and 6 bases respectively, with 8 bases between them. The CDR3 spells CSVEYGHGYTF. In DNA form, the CDR3 reads TGCAGCGTTGAGTACGGGCATGGCTACACCTTC.

This chain joins TRBV2 and TRBJ2-2; perhaps TRBD1 as D (6 bases). Trimming took off 4 bases at V and 5 bases at J, with 8 bases between the two ends. The CDR3 is made up of 13 amino acids. Germline values: CDR1 SNHLY, CDR2 FYNNEI. CDR3 region: CASSGTVTGELFF. Here the CDR3 DNA reads TGTGCCAGCAGTGGGACAGTTACCGGGGAGCTGTTTTTT.

The sample holds many counts of this clonotype. J is TRBJ2-7 and V is TRBV5-6, with 9 nucleotides matching TRBD2. CDR1 SGHDT and CDR2 YYEEEE come from the germline V gene. After removal of 0 bases from V and 5 bases from J, the junction contained 9 bases not matched to a gene. This CDR3 comprises 16 residues. CDR3 amino acids: CASSLARLAALDEQYF. In DNA form, the CDR3 reads TGTGCCAGCAGCTTGGCCCGACTAGCGGCTTTGGACGAGCAGTACTTC.

This clonotype was detected many times. The chain links TRBV19 to TRBJ2-6, with D perhaps TRBD1 (5 bases). The CDR3 runs to 17 residues. The germline V gene has CDR1 LNHDA and CDR2 SQIVND (reference sequence). Deletions cut 5 bases from V and 0 bases from J, with 14 bases between. CDR3 nucleotides: TGTGCCAGTAGTCTCTACCCAGGGCACTCTGGGGCCAACGTCCTGACTTTC. Its protein product is CASSLYPGHSGANVLTF. Using reference TRBV19 and TRBJ2-6 for the parts outside the CDR3, the full variable domain is DGGITQSPKYLFRKEGQNVTLSCEQNLNHDAMYWYRQDPGQGLRLIYYSQIVNDFQKGDIAEGYSVSREKKESFPLTVTSAQKNPTAFYLCASSLYPGHSGANVLTFGAGSRLTVL.

This clonotype was recorded a few times. The rearrangement uses TRBV7-6 and TRBJ2-7; no firm D call. The V gene's germline CDR1 is SGHVS and CDR2 FNYEAQ. The V end lost 5 bases, the J end lost 0 bases, and 14 bases lay between the germline ends. This CDR3 is 15 amino acids long. The CDR3 DNA sequence: TGTGCCAGCAGCCCCAGCTCACAGAGCTCCTACGAGCAGTACTTC. This codes for CASSPSSQSSYEQYF.

This clonotype showed up just a few times. The chain joins TRBV20-1 to TRBJ2-7, with D perhaps matching TRBD2 (5 bases). CDR1 and CDR2 from the germline V gene are DFQATT and SNEGSKA (reference sequence). This CDR3 region has 13 residues. V was cut by 6 bases and J by 0 bases, with 12 bases left in between. Here the CDR3 reads CSASPRGSYEQYF. The CDR3, as DNA: TGCAGTGCCTCTCCCCGGGGCTCCTACGAGCAGTACTTC.

This clonotype was counted a few times. The genes are TRBV3-1 and TRBJ2-3; TRBD2 matches 9 bases. Trimming cost V 1 base and J 5 bases; bases outside gene matches: 13. The germline V gene has CDR1 LGHDT and CDR2 YNNKEL (reference sequence). The CDR3 runs to 18 residues. Written as DNA, the CDR3 is TGTGCCAGCAGCCAAGCCCGGGGACTAGCTCACGCCGAAGATACGCAGTATTTT. It codes for CASSQARGLAHAEDTQYF.

This chain links TRBV28 with TRBJ1-5, with D unresolved. Trimming removed 8 bases from V and 2 bases from J, with 10 bases in between. Germline CDR1 is MDHEN and CDR2 is SYDVKM. The CDR3 contains 13 residues. The CDR3 region has the DNA TGTGCCAGCCACCTAAGGGGCAATCAGCCCCAGCATTTT. It encodes CASHLRGNQPQHF.

Here the CDR3 reads CASSYSLGTTEAFF. CDR3 sequence (DNA): TGTGCCAGCAGTTACTCGCTAGGGACCACTGAAGCTTTCTTT. The chain has TRBV6-5 and TRBJ1-1, with D perhaps matching TRBD1 (5 bases). Per germline, CDR1 MNHEY and CDR2 SVGAGI. V gave up 0 bases and J gave up 4 bases, with 9 bases separating them. The CDR3 is 14 residues long.

This clonotype was seen ten or more times. V usage is TRBV9 and J usage is TRBJ2-7, with D unclear. Between the trimmed V and J ends, which lost 0 bases and 2 bases, there was a span of 6 bases. Germline loops: CDR1 SGDLS, CDR2 YYNGEE. The CDR3 spans 13 residues. In nucleotides, the CDR3 is TGTGCCAGCAGCGTAGGCGCGACCTACGAGCAGTACTTC. Translation: CASSVGATYEQYF. The full variable domain, with the rest looked up from reference TRBV9 and TRBJ2-7, is DSGVTQTPKHLITATGQRVTLRCSPRSGDLSVYWYQQSLDQGLQFLIQYYNGEERAKGNILERFSAQQFPDLHSELNLSSLELGDSALYFCASSVGATYEQYFGPGTRLTVT.